This record concerns one TCR beta chain sequence. This clonotype was observed once. Its binding antigen is unknown. No much larger clonotype is one base removed from it; base qualities were not supplied. A single read constitutes weak evidence. The sample belongs to a study of neurological immune-mediated disorders (dated by TCRdb to between 2019 and 2020). For the wider study: The study compared peripheral blood TCR-beta repertoires of HTLV-I-associated myelopathy (HAM/TSP) patients, multiple sclerosis patients and healthy controls using UMI-based sequencing. Longitudinal samples, technical triplicates and paired sorted CD4+ and CD8+ T-cell subsets, alongside PBMC samples, were included among the roughly 100 TCR-beta libraries. Technical triplicate libraries were sequenced to precisely calculate how much the frequency of each individual clone varied. The cohort was made up of some 70 subjects, consisting of around 15 HAM/TSP patients, approximately 35 multiple sclerosis patients and around 20 healthy controls. The paper's findings and limits, for the study overall: Across subjects, expanded clones never shared an identical CDR3 amino acid sequence, which suggests that the TCR-beta repertoires in every group were private. The highest TCR clonal expansion was observed in HAM/TSP patients, whereas the lowest was observed in MS patients, even when compared with healthy controls.

cDNA synthesis used template-switch 5'RACE with a primer carrying a 10-nucleotide random unique molecular identifier tagging each TCR transcript. Each sequencing run produced over 190 million TCR-beta sequences covering 15-18 subjects. The RNeasy kit was used to extract total RNA. Using the KAPA Real-time Library Amplification kit, TCR-beta VDJ regions were amplified with primers for the TCR constant region and the 5'RACE anchor. A first PCR added sample indexes and Illumina adaptors, after which a second PCR increased the library yield. The roughly 650 bp TCR product was size-selected on a 2% E-gel SizeSelection system after Ampure bead purification. Before pooling, library quality was assessed on a Bioanalyzer, concentration was determined with Qubit, and library quantification was performed with the Kapa Library Quantification kit. Paired-end 2 x 150 bp sequencing of the libraries was performed on an Illumina HiSeq 2500. To increase sequence diversity, about 25-31% phiX was spiked into each library pool. Regarding the original processing steps: The UMI-based MiGEC pipeline processed quality-filtered reads and removed over 75% of raw TCR sequences during error correction. IMGT germline references were used for alignment of VDJ genes, and clonotypes were defined by a unique CDR3 amino acid sequence together with V-J genes. Clonal expansion, Shannon diversity, and CDR3 relatedness (CalcPairwiseDistances, ClusterSamples) were evaluated with VDJtools, and phylogenetic trees were built with CLCbio workbench. A clone was classed as expanded if it had 8 or more unique UMIs, a cutoff based on coefficient-of-variation modelling across technical triplicates. The public reads were quality trimmed at Q25 with fastp and then assembled into clones with MiXCR by TCRdb, keeping productive beta chains. Each CDR3 protein gets just one entry, which takes the most common genes and DNA from the rows behind it. The V and J calls shown here were made by TCRdb, not taken from the authors' results. The sample contains under 70,000 distinct CDR3 sequences, around 24% of them found a single time. The biggest ten clones account for about 4.5% of the sample.

The sample's time point label, decoded: technical triplicate 2. For the unsorted PBMC libraries, 2 million PBMCs were stored in RNAlater at -80 degrees C until RNA extraction and were used to generate the libraries. Peripheral blood was subjected to Ficoll-Hypaque density gradient centrifugation to isolate PBMCs, which were then cryopreserved in liquid nitrogen. The receptor was isolated from a man aged 55 to 69 with HTLV-1-associated myelopathy (HAM/TSP). Sequencing was carried out using PBMCs.

The DNA sequence follows: TGTGCCAGCAGTAGGGGACAGGGGGCCTCCTACGAGCAGTACTTC. It codes for CASSRGQGASYEQYF. The sequence joins TRBV27 to TRBJ2-7; the junction holds 12 bases that match TRBD1. The junction shows trimming of 5 bases on V and 0 bases on J, and the gene matches do not reach 2 bases of it. The CDR3, from cysteine to phenylalanine, totals 15 residues. The only DNA kept is the CDR3, 45 bases in frame from the first base. CDR1 and CDR2 were assigned from the germline V gene (reference sequence) as MNHEY and SMNVEV.